The next 5 T cell receptor beta chains were all read from a single sample in a study of blood T cell repertoires in COVID-19. The protocol was immunoSEQ multiplex PCR, while the TCRdb copy is restricted to in-frame clones and leaves out a portion. This sample yields 55,000 to 80,000 clones, of which around 87% are seen a single time; roughly 1% belongs to the top ten. Sequencing was carried out using peripheral blood. Receptors were obtained from a man between 65 and 85 years old with acute or convalescent COVID-19.

The chain uses TRBV6-5 and TRBJ1-1; the D is unclear. Trimming stripped 8 bases from V and 10 bases from J, with 11 bases between. Germline V CDR1 and CDR2: MNHEY, SVGAGI. The CDR3 has 10 residues. This CDR3 is CASGPAGAFF. Written as DNA, the CDR3 is TGTGCCAGCGGTCCCGCGGGAGCTTTCTTT.

This chain links TRBV4-1 with TRBJ1-2; 10 bases match TRBD1. V was pared by 4 bases and J by 7 bases, with 9 bases of the junction left unmatched. The germline V gene has CDR1 MGHRA and CDR2 YSYEKL. The CDR3 has 15 amino acids. For the CDR3, the DNA is TGCGCCAGCAGCCTTCGGGTGGGACAGGGGTTTGGCTACACCTTC. As protein: CASSLRVGQGFGYTF.

V is TRBV18 and J is TRBJ2-7, with TRBD1 matching over 8 bases. Germline values: CDR1 KGHSH, CDR2 LQKENI. The V and J ends lost 3 bases and 6 bases, in that order; junction bases with no gene match: 4. This CDR3 spans 13 amino acids. The CDR3 sequence is CASSPTGASEQYF. CDR3 DNA: TGTGCCAGCTCACCGACAGGGGCTAGCGAGCAGTACTTC.

The J gene is TRBJ1-2, the V gene TRBV7-8; D remains ambiguous. CDR3 length equals 13 residues. Trimming removed 7 bases from V and 7 bases from J, with 16 bases in between. CDR1 is SGHVS and CDR2 is FQNEAQ in the germline V gene. CDR3 sequence reads: CASTPGMMGGYTF. CDR3 nucleotides: TGTGCCAGCACCCCCGGGATGATGGGTGGCTACACCTTC.

The chain has TRBV7-9 and TRBJ2-5; TRBD1 aligns across 10 bases. V lost 0 bases and J lost 4; bases outside the gene matches: 2. The CDR3 sequence is 15 residues long. Germline V gene data show CDR1 as SEHNR and CDR2 as FQNEAQ (reference sequence). The CDR3 reads CASSLARDRGETQYF. The CDR3 DNA reads TGTGCCAGCAGCTTAGCCCGGGACAGGGGAGAGACCCAGTACTTC.